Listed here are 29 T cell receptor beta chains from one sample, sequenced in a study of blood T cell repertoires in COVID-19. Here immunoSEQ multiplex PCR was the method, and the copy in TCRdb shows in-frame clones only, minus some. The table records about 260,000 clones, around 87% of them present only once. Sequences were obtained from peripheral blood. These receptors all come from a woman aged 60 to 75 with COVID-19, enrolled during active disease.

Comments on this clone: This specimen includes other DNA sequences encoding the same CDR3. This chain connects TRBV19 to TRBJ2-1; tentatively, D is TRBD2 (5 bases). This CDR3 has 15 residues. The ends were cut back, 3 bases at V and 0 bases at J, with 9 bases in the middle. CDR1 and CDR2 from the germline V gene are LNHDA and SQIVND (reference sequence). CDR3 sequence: CASSISGSSYNEQFF. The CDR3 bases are TGTGCCAGTAGTATTTCGGGAAGCTCCTACAATGAGCAGTTCTTC.

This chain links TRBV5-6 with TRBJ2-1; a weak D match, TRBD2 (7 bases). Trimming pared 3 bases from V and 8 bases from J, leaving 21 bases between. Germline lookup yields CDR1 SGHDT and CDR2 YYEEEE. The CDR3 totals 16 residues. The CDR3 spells CASSYGTFGGPYEQFF. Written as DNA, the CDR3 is TGTGCCAGCAGCTATGGGACTTTCGGGGGGCCATATGAGCAGTTCTTC.

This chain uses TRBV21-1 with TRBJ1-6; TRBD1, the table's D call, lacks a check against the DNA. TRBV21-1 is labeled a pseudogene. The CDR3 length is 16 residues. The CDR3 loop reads CASSPRDTSYNSPLHF. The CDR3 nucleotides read TGTGCCAGCAGCCCTAGGGACACTTCCTATAATTCACCCCTCCACTTT.

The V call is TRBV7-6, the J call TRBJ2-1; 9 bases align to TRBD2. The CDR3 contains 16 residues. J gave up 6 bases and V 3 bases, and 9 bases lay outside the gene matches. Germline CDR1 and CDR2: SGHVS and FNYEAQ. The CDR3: CASSLFLGTSLNEQFF. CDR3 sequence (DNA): TGTGCCAGCAGCTTGTTCCTCGGGACTAGCCTCAATGAGCAGTTCTTC.

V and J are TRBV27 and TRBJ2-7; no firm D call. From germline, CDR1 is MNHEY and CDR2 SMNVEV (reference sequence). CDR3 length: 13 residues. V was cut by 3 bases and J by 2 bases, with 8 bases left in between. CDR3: CASSFNTAYEQYF. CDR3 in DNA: TGTGCCAGCAGTTTTAACACAGCCTACGAGCAGTACTTC.

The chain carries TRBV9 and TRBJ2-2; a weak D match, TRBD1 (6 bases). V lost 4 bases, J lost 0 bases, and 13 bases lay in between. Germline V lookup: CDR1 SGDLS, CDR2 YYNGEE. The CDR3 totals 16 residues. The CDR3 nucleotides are TGTGCCAGCAGCCAGGGGCCCGAGCCGAACACCGGGGAGCTGTTTTTT. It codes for CASSQGPEPNTGELFF.

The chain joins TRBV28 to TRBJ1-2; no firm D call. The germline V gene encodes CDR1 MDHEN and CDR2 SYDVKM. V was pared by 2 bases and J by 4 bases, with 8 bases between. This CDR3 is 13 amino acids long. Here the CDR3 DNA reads TGTGCCAGCAGTTTAACGGAGGCCTATGGCTACACCTTC. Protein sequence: CASSLTEAYGYTF.

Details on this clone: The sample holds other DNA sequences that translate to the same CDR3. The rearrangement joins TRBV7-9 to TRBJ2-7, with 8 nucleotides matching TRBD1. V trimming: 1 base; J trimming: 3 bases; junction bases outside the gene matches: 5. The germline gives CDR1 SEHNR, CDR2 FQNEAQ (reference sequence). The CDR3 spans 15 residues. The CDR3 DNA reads TGTGCCAGCAGCTTAGTACTAGGACAGGGCTACGAGCAGTACTTC. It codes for CASSLVLGQGYEQYF.

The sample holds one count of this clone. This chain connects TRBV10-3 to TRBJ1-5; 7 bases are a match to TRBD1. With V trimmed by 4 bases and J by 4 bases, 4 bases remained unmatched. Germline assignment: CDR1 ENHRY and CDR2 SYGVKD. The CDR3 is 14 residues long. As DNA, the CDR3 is TGTGCCATCAGTGGTACAGGGGAAAATCAGCCCCAGCATTTT. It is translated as CAISGTGENQPQHF.

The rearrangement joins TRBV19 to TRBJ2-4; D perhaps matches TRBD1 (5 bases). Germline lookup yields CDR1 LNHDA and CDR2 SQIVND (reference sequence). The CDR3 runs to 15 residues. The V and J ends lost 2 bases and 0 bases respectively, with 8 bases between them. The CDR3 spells CASSIIGVAKNIQYF. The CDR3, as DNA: TGTGCCAGTAGTATAATAGGGGTAGCCAAAAACATTCAGTACTTC.

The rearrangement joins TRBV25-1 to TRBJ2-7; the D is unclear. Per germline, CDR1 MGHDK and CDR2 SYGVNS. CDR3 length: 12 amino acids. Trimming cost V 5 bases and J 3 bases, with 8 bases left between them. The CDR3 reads CASSQQVYEQYF. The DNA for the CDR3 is TGTGCCAGCAGTCAACAAGTCTACGAGCAGTACTTC.

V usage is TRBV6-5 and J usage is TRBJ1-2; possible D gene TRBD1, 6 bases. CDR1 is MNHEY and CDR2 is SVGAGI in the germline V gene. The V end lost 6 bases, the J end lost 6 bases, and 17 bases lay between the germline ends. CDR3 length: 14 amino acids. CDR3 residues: CASRDTGRPDGYTF. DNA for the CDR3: TGTGCCAGCAGGGATACAGGGAGACCAGATGGCTACACCTTC.

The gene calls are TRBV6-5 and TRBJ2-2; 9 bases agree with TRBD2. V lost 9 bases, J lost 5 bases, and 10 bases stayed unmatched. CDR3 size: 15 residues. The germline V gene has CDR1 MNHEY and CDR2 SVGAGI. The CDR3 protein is CARLIAGEGTGELFF. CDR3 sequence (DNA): TGTGCCAGGCTAATAGCGGGAGAAGGGACCGGGGAGCTGTTTTTT.

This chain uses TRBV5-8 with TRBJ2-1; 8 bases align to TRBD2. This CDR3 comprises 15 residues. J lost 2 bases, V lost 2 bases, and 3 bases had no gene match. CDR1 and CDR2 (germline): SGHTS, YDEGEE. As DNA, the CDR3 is TGTGCCAGCAGCTTAGCGGGAGAGACCTACAATGAGCAGTTCTTC. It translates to CASSLAGETYNEQFF.

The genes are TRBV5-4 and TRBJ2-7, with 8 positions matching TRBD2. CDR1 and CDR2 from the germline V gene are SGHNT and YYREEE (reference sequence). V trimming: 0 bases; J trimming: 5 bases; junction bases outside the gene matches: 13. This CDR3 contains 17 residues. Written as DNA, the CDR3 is TGTGCCAGCAGCTTGGGCCTTGGCGGCGGGAGGTCGGACGAGCAGTACTTC. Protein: CASSLGLGGGRSDEQYF.

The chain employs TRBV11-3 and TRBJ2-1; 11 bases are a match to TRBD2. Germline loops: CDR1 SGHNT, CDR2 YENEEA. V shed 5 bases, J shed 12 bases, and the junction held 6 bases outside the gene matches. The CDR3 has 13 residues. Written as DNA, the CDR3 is TGTGCCAGCAGCCTATCGCTAGCGGGAGGGCAGTTCTTC. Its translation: CASSLSLAGGQFF.

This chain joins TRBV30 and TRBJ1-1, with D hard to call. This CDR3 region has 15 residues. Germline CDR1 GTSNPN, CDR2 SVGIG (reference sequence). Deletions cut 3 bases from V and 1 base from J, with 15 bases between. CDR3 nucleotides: TGTGCCTGGAGACCCCTTACCGGGTCGAACACTGAAGCTTTCTTT. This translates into CAWRPLTGSNTEAFF.

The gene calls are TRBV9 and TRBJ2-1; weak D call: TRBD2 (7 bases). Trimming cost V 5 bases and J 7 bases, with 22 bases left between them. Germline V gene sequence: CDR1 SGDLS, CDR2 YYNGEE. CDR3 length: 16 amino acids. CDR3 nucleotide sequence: TGTGCCAGCAGTAGGGGGTTGCGGGAGAACGAGAATGAGCAGTTCTTC. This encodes CASSRGLRENENEQFF.

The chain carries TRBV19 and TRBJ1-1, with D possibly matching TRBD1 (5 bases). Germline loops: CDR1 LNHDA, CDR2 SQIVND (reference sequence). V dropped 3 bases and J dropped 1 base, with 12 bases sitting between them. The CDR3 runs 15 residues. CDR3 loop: CASSIRQTTNTEAFF. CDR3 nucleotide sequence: TGTGCCAGTAGTATCCGACAGACCACGAACACTGAAGCTTTCTTT.

The CDR3 here is CASSAGTSGREQYF. CDR3 coding DNA: TGCGCCAGCAGCGCCGGGACTAGCGGACGCGAGCAGTACTTC. The chain joins TRBV5-1 to TRBJ2-7; 11 positions agree with TRBD2. Trimming removed 4 bases from V and 6 bases from J; junction bases left unmatched: 6. Per the germline V gene, CDR1 is SGHRS and CDR2 is YFSETQ. This CDR3 spans 14 amino acids. Full variable domain (missing parts from reference TRBV5-1 and TRBJ2-7): KAGVTQTPRYLIKTRGQQVTLSCSPISGHRSVSWYQQTPGQGLQFLFEYFSETQRNKGNFPGRFSGRQFSNSRSEMNVSTLELGDSALYLCASSAGTSGREQYFGPGTRLTVT.

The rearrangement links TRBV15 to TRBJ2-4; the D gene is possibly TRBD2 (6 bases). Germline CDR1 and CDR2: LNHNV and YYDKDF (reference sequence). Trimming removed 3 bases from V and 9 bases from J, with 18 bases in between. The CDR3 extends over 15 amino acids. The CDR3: CATSSREGRRSIQYF. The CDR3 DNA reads TGTGCCACCAGCAGCCGAGAGGGGAGGAGAAGCATTCAGTACTTC.

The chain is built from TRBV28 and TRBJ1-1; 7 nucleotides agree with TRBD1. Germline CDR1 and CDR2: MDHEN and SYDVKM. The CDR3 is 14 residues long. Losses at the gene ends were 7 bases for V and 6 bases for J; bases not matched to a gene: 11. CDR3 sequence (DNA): TGTGCCAGCAAGACCGGAGGGGGCTTGCCTGAAGCTTTCTTT. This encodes CASKTGGGLPEAFF.

Here the CDR3 reads CASQVSYEQYF. The CDR3 DNA is TGTGCCAGTCAGGTCTCCTACGAGCAGTACTTC. The chain has TRBV6-5 and TRBJ2-7; D is ambiguous. V lost 9 bases, J lost 0 bases, and 6 bases lay in between. The length of the CDR3 is 11 residues. Germline CDR1 MNHEY, CDR2 SVGAGI.

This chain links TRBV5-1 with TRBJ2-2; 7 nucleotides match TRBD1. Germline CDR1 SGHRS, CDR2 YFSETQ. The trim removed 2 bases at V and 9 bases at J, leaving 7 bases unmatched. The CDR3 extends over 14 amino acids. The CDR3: CASSLTVGGRELFF. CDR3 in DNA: TGCGCCAGCAGCTTAACCGTAGGGGGCCGGGAGCTGTTTTTT.

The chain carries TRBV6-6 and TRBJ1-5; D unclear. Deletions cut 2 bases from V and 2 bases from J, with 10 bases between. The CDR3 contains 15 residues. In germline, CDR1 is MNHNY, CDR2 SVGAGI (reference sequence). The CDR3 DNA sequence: TGTGCCAGCAGTTACGAGATCCGAGGCAATCAGCCCCAGCATTTT. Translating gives CASSYEIRGNQPQHF.

The DNA for the CDR3 is TGTGCCAGCAGTGAGGGGGGAATGCATGAGCAGTTCTTC. Translating it yields CASSEGGMHEQFF. V usage is TRBV25-1 and J usage is TRBJ2-1, with a tentative D call TRBD2 (6 bases). CDR3 length: 13 amino acids. Trimming stripped 3 bases from V and 8 bases from J, with 11 bases between. Germline V gene sequence: CDR1 MGHDK, CDR2 SYGVNS.

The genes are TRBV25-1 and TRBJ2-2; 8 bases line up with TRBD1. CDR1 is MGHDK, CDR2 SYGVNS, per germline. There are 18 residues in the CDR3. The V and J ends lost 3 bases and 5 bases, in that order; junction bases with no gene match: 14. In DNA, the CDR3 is TGTGCCAGCAGTGATGGTGTTGGCAGGGGGCCTGGGACCGGGGAGCTGTTTTTT. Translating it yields CASSDGVGRGPGTGELFF.

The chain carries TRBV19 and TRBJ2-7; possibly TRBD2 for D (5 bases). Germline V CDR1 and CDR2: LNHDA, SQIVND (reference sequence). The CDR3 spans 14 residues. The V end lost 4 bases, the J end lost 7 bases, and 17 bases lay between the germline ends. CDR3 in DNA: TGTGCCAGTAGTACCGCTAGCTTTTCGGGGGAGCAGTACTTC. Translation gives CASSTASFSGEQYF.

CDR3 region: CASSEVPSHTDRVTDTQYF. The CDR3 DNA sequence: TGTGCCAGCAGTGAAGTCCCTAGTCACACGGACAGGGTCACAGATACGCAGTATTTT. This chain uses TRBV2 with TRBJ2-3; TRBD1 matches 8 bases. The V gene's germline CDR1 is SNHLY and CDR2 FYNNEI. With V trimmed by 1 base and J by 2 bases, 14 bases remained unmatched. This CDR3 has 19 residues.